The clone carrying this T cell receptor (beta chain) was found a few times. Its antigen remains unidentified. With V trimmed by 3 bases and J by 1 base, 2 bases remained unmatched. Germline V gives CDR1 SGHTA, CDR2 FQGNSA. The CDR3 consists of 14 residues. The sample originates from a study of T-cell memory formation after mild COVID-19. Study-level points and caveats: Shrinking CD4+ clones were chiefly CM and EM; CD8+ ones were chiefly EMRA. Clones contracting day 15 to 85 were balanced CD4/CD8; later expanders leaned CD4+. Some clones that responded were present in memory (sampled pre-infection), which suggests cross-reactive memory joined. Researchers could not confirm that second-wave clones peaking on day 37 targeted SARS-CoV-2.

TCRdb re-called the 5' RACE reads through MiXCR, storing one row per CDR3 protein. Of 130,000 to 150,000 distinct CDR3 sequences in the sample, roughly 21% were seen once. This clonotype originated in an adult woman who had mild COVID-19 (a few samples of this study predate the infection). Cell type and time point are not known. Sequenced sample: PBMCs or a T cell subset sorted from them (not recorded which). The V and J genes are TRBV7-2 and TRBJ1-1, with 7 bases aligning to TRBD1. The CDR3 region is CASSFGTENTEAFF. In DNA form, the CDR3 reads TGTGCCAGCAGCTTTGGGACAGAGAACACTGAAGCTTTCTTT.